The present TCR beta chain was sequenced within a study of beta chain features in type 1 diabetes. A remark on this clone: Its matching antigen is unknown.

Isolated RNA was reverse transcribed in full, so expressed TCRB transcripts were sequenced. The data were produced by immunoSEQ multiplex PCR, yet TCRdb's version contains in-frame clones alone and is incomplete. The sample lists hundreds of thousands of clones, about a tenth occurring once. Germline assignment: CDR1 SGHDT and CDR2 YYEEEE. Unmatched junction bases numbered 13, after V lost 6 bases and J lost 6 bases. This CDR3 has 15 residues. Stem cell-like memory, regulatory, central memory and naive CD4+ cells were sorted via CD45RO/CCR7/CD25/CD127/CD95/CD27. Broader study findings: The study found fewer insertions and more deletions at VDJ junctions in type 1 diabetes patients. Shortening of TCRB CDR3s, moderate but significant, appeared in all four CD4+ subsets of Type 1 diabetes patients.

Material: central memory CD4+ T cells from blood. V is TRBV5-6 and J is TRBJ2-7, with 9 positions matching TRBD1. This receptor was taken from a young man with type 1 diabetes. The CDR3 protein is CASISRGQGRPEQYF. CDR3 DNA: TGTGCCAGCATCTCAAGGGGACAGGGACGTCCCGAGCAGTACTTC.